Listed below are T cell receptor beta chains from one sample, sequenced in a study of vaccination effects on CD4 cells after COVID-19. Their target antigens are unknown. Measured with immunoSEQ multiplex PCR; TCRdb has only the in-frame clones, and not every one. The sample has around 45,000 clones; 76% are singletons. The sequencing used CD4+ T cells from PBMCs cultured without peptide, collected before COVID-19 vaccination. These receptor sequences come from a human donor who had a prior SARS-CoV-2 infection. Both conserved end residues are part of each CDR3. D genes are given only for firm matches. Clone size appears in some rows only: once, few, many, or a class for an expanded clone.

>TRBV18|15|.|TRBJ1-3|.
CASSPAARSGNTIYF
TGTGCCAGCTCACCAGCGGCGCGCTCTGGAAACACCATATATTTT
>TRBV28|11|.|TRBJ1-2|.
CARDEDYGYTF
TGTGCCCGCGACGAGGACTATGGCTACACCTTC
>TRBV5-1|16|TRBD1|TRBJ1-4|.
CASSSGYRGQSEKLFF
TGCGCCAGCAGCTCGGGATACAGGGGGCAGAGTGAAAAACTGTTTTTT
>TRBV6-5|15|TRBD1|TRBJ1-3|once
CASSRGRFGGNTIYF
TGTGCCAGCAGTAGGGGGCGGTTTGGGGGAAACACCATATATTTT
>TRBV4-3|15|.|TRBJ2-7|.
CASSPAYRRRDEQYF
TGCGCCAGCAGCCCCGCATATCGTAGGCGGGACGAGCAGTACTTC
>TRBV12-3/TRBV12-4|13|TRBD1|TRBJ1-1|.
CASRGQPNTEAFF
TGTGCCAGCAGGGGACAGCCGAACACTGAAGCTTTCTTT
>TRBV7-9|15|.|TRBJ2-1|.
CASSLSSSSLNEQFF
TGTGCCAGCAGCTTAAGTTCTTCTAGTTTAAATGAGCAGTTCTTC
>TRBV5-4|13|TRBD1|TRBJ2-7|.
CASSLGTDYEQYF
TGTGCCAGCAGCTTAGGGACAGACTACGAGCAGTACTTC
>TRBV18|13|.|TRBJ1-5|.
CASSQQGNQPQHF
TGTGCCAGCTCACAACAGGGTAATCAGCCCCAGCATTTT
>TRBV5-4|14|TRBD1|TRBJ1-1|.
CASRGGTGGTEAFF
TGTGCCAGCAGGGGAGGGACAGGGGGTACTGAAGCTTTCTTT
>TRBV5-1|14|.|TRBJ2-4|.
CASSFFGRENIQYF
TGCGCCAGCAGCTTCTTCGGTAGGGAGAACATTCAGTACTTC
>TRBV11-3|19|TRBD2|TRBJ2-3|once
CASSRRGTSGRSGTDTQYF
TGTGCCAGCAGCCGACGCGGGACTAGCGGGAGGAGTGGCACAGATACGCAGTATTTT
>TRBV5-1|16|TRBD1|TRBJ1-2|.
CASRKESGTVFYGYTF
TGCGCCAGCAGGAAAGAATCCGGGACAGTCTTCTATGGCTACACCTTC
>TRBV18|14|.|TRBJ2-3|.
CASSPQEITDTQYF
TGTGCCAGCTCACCACAGGAGATCACAGATACGCAGTATTTT
>TRBV7-2|14|.|TRBJ1-1|.
CASSSSVMNTEAFF
TGTGCCAGCAGCTCCTCGGTCATGAACACTGAAGCTTTCTTT
>TRBV18|14|.|TRBJ2-3|.
CASSPNEGTDTQYF
TGTGCCAGCTCACCAAACGAGGGCACAGATACGCAGTATTTT
>TRBV2|15|TRBD2|TRBJ2-5|.
CASRSGLADQETQYF
TGTGCCAGCAGATCGGGACTAGCGGACCAAGAGACCCAGTACTTC
>TRBV6-5|12|.|TRBJ2-7|.
CASSSLGWEQYF
TGTGCCAGCAGTTCCCTAGGTTGGGAGCAGTACTTC
>TRBV7-9|16|.|TRBJ2-6|.
CASIFPEGTGANVLTF
TGTGCCAGCATTTTCCCTGAGGGGACTGGGGCCAACGTCCTGACTTTC
>TRBV5-5|12|.|TRBJ2-7|.
CASSLGVYEQYF
TGTGCCAGCAGCTTGGGGGTTTACGAGCAGTACTTC
>TRBV20-1|11|.|TRBJ1-1|.
CSASRNTEAFF
TGCAGTGCTAGTCGGAACACTGAAGCTTTCTTT
>TRBV4-3|16|.|TRBJ2-1|.
CASSQDAGLGYNEQFF
TGCGCCAGCAGCCAAGATGCAGGGTTGGGATACAATGAGCAGTTCTTC
>TRBV19|15|.|TRBJ2-7|once
CASSIRGTPTYEQYF
TGTGCCAGTAGTATACGCGGAACCCCCACCTACGAGCAGTACTTC
>TRBV9|14|.|TRBJ2-7|.
CASSPRPQTYEQYF
TGTGCCAGCAGCCCGAGACCCCAAACCTACGAGCAGTACTTC
>TRBV9|15|.|TRBJ1-1|.
CASSGNSGGDTEAFF
TGTGCCAGCAGCGGAAACAGTGGGGGGGACACTGAAGCTTTCTTT
>TRBV24-1|17|TRBD2|TRBJ2-1|.
CATSGLSTSGRGNEQFF
TGTGCCACCTCCGGACTCTCCACTAGCGGGAGGGGGAATGAGCAGTTCTTC
>TRBV19|14|TRBD1|TRBJ1-5|few
CASSIRGRNQPQHF
TGTGCCAGTAGTATCAGGGGGCGAAATCAGCCCCAGCATTTT
>TRBV7-6|10|.|TRBJ2-5|once
CASGQETQYF
TGTGCCAGCGGACAAGAGACCCAGTACTTC
>TRBV9|16|.|TRBJ1-2|.
CASSVTASGRNYGYTF
TGTGCCAGCAGCGTCACGGCCTCGGGGCGCAACTATGGCTACACCTTC